The 2 T cell receptor beta chains given below trace back to one sample, sequenced in a study of neurological immune-mediated disorders. TCRdb redid the calling of the 5' RACE reads with MiXCR, one entry per CDR3 protein. The data show about 59,000 distinct CDR3 sequences, over 3.5% seen once. Sequencing used PBMCs. Source of these receptors: a woman aged 50 to 60 with multiple sclerosis.

This clonotype has a count of ten or more. The V and J genes are TRBV3-1 and TRBJ1-1, with 10 bases aligning to TRBD1. Germline V gene data show CDR1 as LGHDT and CDR2 as YNNKEL (reference sequence). V trimming: 1 base; J trimming: 8 bases; junction bases outside the gene matches: 1. This CDR3 comprises 13 residues. CDR3 DNA: TGTGCCAGCAGCCAAGTGGGACAGGGGGAAGCTTTCTTT. Translation: CASSQVGQGEAFF.

This clonotype was counted at least ten times. This chain connects TRBV5-1 to TRBJ2-2, with TRBD2 identical over 9 bases. The CDR3 sequence is 20 residues long. V lost 2 bases and J lost 1; bases outside the gene matches: 15. Germline V CDR1 and CDR2: SGHRS, YFSETQ. This CDR3 reads CASSFRTLAGGRLNTGELFF. CDR3 bases: TGCGCCAGCAGCTTCCGCACCTTGGCGGGAGGGCGTTTGAACACCGGGGAGCTGTTTTTT.